This T cell receptor beta chain was profiled in a study of radiation and T cells in renal cell carcinoma. About the research overall: Nephrectomy followed 15 Gy stereotactic body radiation by 4 weeks. Whole-study results and caveats: Pretreatment tumor biopsies were lacking, so baseline clonotypes are unknown. From baseline, blood top tumor clonotypes peaked at 2 weeks post-radiation.

A note on this clone: Its antigen is unknown.

This CDR3 comprises 16 residues. The germline gives CDR1 LGHNA, CDR2 YSLEER. The V gene end was trimmed by 3 bases and the J gene end by 2 bases; junction bases not matched to a gene: 9. Libraries were prepared by immunoSEQ multiplex PCR; TCRdb keeps only in-frame clonotypes and omits some of them. The sample carries tens of thousands of clones, 80% to 90% recorded once. Stated time point: blood 2 weeks post-SBRT. Documented treatment: 15 Gy SBRT to primary tumor, nephrectomy 4 weeks later. Clear cell pathology was present in this patient's renal cell carcinoma. The chain uses TRBV4-3 and TRBJ2-7; 8 nucleotides line up with TRBD1. This sequence originates from a woman in her 50s with renal cell carcinoma. The sample here was blood, taken from a patient whose treatment included radiotherapy and nephrectomy. The CDR3 nucleotides read TGCGCCAGCAGCCATATTACAGGGGGGTCCACCTACGAGCAGTACTTC. This translates into CASSHITGGSTYEQYF.